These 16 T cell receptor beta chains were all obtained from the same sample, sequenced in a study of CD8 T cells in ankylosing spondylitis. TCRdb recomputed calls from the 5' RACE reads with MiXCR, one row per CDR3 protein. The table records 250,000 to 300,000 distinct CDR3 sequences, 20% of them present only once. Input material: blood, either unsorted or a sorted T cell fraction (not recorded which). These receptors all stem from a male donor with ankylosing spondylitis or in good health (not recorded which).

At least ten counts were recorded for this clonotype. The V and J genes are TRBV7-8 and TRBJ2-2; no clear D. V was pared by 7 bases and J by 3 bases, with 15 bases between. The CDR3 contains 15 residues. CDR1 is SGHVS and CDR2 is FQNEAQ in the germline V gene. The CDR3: CASNPRDTYTGELFF. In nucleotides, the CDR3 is TGTGCCAGCAATCCCCGTGACACTTACACCGGGGAGCTGTTTTTT.

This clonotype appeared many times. The CDR3 DNA sequence: TGCGCCAGCAGCTTGCGGGACACAACGAACACCGGGGAGCTGTTTTTT. This gives the protein CASSLRDTTNTGELFF. The chain combines TRBV5-1 with TRBJ2-2; possibly TRBD1 for D (6 bases). Germline V CDR1 and CDR2: SGHRS, YFSETQ. The germline V and J ends were trimmed by 1 base and 0 bases, with 10 bases remaining between them. The CDR3 runs 16 residues.

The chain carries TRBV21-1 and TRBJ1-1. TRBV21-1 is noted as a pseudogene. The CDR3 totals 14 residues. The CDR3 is CASSKVWVSTEAFF. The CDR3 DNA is TGTGCCAGCAGCAAAGTCTGGGTTTCGACTGAAGCTTTCTTT.

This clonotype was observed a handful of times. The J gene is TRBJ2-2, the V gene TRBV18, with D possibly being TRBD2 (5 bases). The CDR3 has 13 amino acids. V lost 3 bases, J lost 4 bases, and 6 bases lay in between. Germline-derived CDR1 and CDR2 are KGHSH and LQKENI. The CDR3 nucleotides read TGTGCCAGCTCACCGCGGGCCACCGGGGAGCTGTTTTTT. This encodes CASSPRATGELFF.

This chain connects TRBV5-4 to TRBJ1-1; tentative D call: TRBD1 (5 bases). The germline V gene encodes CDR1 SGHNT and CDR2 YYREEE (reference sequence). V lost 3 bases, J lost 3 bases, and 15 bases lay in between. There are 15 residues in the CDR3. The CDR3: CASSYSVRGDTEAFF. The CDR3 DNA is TGTGCCAGCAGCTACTCCGTGAGAGGGGACACTGAAGCTTTCTTT. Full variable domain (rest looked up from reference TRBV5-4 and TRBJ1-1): ETGVTQSPTHLIKTRGQQVTLRCSSQSGHNTVSWYQQALGQGPQFIFQYYREEENGRGNFPPRFSGLQFPNYSSELNVNALELDDSALYLCASSYSVRGDTEAFFGQGTRLTVV.

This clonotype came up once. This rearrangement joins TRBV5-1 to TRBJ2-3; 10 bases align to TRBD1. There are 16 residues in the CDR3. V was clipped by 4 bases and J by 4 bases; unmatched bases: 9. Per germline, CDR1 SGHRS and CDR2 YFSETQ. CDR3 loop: CASSIATGGVSDTQYF. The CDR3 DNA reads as TGCGCCAGCAGCATCGCGACAGGGGGCGTATCAGATACGCAGTATTTT. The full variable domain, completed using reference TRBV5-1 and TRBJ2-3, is KAGVTQTPRYLIKTRGQQVTLSCSPISGHRSVSWYQQTPGQGLQFLFEYFSETQRNKGNFPGRFSGRQFSNSRSEMNVSTLELGDSALYLCASSIATGGVSDTQYFGPGTRLTVL.

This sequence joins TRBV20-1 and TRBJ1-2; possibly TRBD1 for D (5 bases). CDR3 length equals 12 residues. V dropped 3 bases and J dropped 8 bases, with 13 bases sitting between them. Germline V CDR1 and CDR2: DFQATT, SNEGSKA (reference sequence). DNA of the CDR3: TGCAGTGCTAGTGGGGGGGAGTGGGGCTACACCTTC. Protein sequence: CSASGGEWGYTF.

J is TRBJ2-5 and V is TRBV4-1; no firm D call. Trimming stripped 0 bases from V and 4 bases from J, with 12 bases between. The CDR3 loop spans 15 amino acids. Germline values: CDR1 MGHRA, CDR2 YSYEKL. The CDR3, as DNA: TGCGCCAGCAGCCAAGACCGTCGCAGTATAGAGACCCAGTACTTC. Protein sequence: CASSQDRRSIETQYF.

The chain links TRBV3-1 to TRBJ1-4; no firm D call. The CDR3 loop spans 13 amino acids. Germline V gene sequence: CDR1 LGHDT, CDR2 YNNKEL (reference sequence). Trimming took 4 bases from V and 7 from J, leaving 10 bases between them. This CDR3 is CASSRMAAEKLFF. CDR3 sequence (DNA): TGTGCCAGCAGCCGGATGGCAGCTGAAAAACTGTTTTTT. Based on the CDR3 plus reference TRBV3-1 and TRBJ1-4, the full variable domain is DTAVSQTPKYLVTQMGNDKSIKCEQNLGHDTMYWYKQDSKKFLKIMFSYNNKELIINETVPNRFSPKSPDKAHLNLHINSLELGDSAVYFCASSRMAAEKLFFGSGTQLSVL.

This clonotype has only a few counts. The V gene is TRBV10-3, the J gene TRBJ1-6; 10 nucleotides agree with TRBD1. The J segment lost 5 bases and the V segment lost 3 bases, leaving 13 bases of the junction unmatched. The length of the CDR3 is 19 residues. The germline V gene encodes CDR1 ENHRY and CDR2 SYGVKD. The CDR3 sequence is CAISDSGQGPLGDNSPLHF. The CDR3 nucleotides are TGTGCCATCAGTGACTCGGGACAGGGGCCGCTCGGAGATAATTCACCCCTCCACTTT.

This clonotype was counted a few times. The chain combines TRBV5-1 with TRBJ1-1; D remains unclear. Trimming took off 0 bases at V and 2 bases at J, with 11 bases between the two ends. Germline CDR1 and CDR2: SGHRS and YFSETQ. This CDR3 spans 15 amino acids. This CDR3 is CASSLVSGYNTEAFF. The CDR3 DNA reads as TGCGCCAGCAGCTTGGTTTCCGGGTATAACACTGAAGCTTTCTTT. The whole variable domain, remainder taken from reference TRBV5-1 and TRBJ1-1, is KAGVTQTPRYLIKTRGQQVTLSCSPISGHRSVSWYQQTPGQGLQFLFEYFSETQRNKGNFPGRFSGRQFSNSRSEMNVSTLELGDSALYLCASSLVSGYNTEAFFGQGTRLTVV.

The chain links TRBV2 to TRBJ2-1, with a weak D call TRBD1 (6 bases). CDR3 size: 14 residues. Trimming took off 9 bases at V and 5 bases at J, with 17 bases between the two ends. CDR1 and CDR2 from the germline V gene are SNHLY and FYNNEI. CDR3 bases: TGTGCCAGTAGTCAGGGGAATTTGAACAATGAGCAGTTCTTC. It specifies CASSQGNLNNEQFF.

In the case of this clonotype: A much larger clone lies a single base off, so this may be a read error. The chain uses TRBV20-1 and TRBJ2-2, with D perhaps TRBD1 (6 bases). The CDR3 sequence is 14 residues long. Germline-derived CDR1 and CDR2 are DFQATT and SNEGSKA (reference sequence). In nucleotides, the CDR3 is TGCAGTGCTAGGGATGGGGGCATCACCTGGGAGCTGTTTTTT. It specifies CSARDGGITWELFF.

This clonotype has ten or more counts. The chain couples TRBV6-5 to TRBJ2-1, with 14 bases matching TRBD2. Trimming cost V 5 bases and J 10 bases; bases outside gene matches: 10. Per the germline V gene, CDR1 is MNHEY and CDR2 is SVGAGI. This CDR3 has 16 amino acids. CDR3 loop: CASSVSPGLAGEEQFF. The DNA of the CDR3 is TGTGCCAGCAGTGTTTCTCCGGGACTAGCGGGAGAGGAGCAGTTCTTC.

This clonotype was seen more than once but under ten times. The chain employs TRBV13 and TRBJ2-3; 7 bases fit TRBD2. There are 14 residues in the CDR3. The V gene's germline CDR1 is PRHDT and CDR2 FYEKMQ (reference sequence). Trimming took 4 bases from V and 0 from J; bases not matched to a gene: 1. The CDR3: CASSSLASTDTQYF. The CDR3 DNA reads TGTGCCAGCAGCTCACTAGCGAGCACAGATACGCAGTATTTT.

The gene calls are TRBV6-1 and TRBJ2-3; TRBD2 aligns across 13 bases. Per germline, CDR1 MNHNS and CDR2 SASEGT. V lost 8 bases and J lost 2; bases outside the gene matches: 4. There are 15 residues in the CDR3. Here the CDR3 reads CASRLAGGPTDTQYF. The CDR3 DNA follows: TGTGCCAGCCGACTAGCGGGGGGCCCCACAGATACGCAGTATTTT.